The TCR beta chain under discussion was sequenced for a study of T cell responses to AZD1222 COVID-19 vaccine. TCRdb's table, derived via immunoSEQ multiplex PCR, lists solely in-frame clones and lacks some. The repertoire holds 100,000 to 120,000 clones, 88% seen once, with more than 1.5% in the top ten. Sequencing was performed on peripheral blood, taken on day 0 of AZD1222 vaccination. The receptor's source is an adult in good health.

CDR3 in DNA: TGTGCCAGCAGCTTAGATAGGACCGGGGTAAACTATGGCTACACCTTC. Encoded protein: CASSLDRTGVNYGYTF. J is TRBJ1-2 and V is TRBV11-2, with unresolved D. Germline V gives CDR1 SGHAT, CDR2 FQNNGV. V was clipped by 0 bases and J by 2 bases, with 13 bases between them. This CDR3 has 16 amino acids.